The 31 T cell receptor beta chains in this list originate from one sample, sequenced in a study of blood T cell repertoires in COVID-19. TCRdb keeps only in-frame clones here, not all; method: immunoSEQ multiplex PCR. In the table there are tens of thousands of clones, around 81% of which are singletons. Sequencing was done on a sample of peripheral blood. Receptor source: a woman aged 80 or older with COVID-19, enrolled during active disease.

The chain is built from TRBV28 and TRBJ2-3; D is unresolved. Trimming pared 5 bases from V and 5 bases from J, leaving 8 bases between. The germline CDR1 and CDR2 sequences are MDHEN and SYDVKM. The CDR3 is made up of 12 amino acids. This CDR3 is CASSIRRDTQYF. The CDR3 DNA is TGTGCCAGCAGTATCCGTCGAGATACGCAGTATTTT.

The chain joins TRBV28 to TRBJ1-3; 7 positions agree with TRBD1. V shed 6 bases, J shed 0 bases, and the junction held 2 bases outside the gene matches. The CDR3 has 14 amino acids. Germline V gene lookup returns CDR1 MDHEN and CDR2 SYDVKM. The CDR3 coding sequence is TGTGCCAGCAGACAGGGGAACTCTGGAAACACCATATATTTT. Translated, it gives CASRQGNSGNTIYF.

V gene TRBV7-2 combines with J gene TRBJ2-7, with 9 nucleotides matching TRBD1. The CDR3 spans 15 residues. Germline CDR1 SGHTA, CDR2 FQGNSA. V shed 5 bases, J shed 0 bases, and the junction held 5 bases outside the gene matches. This CDR3 is CASSVGQGPSYEQYF. Written as DNA, the CDR3 is TGTGCCAGCAGCGTAGGACAGGGGCCCTCCTACGAGCAGTACTTC.

This clone was observed a handful of times. The chain carries TRBV11-3 and TRBJ2-1; 7 bases are shared with TRBD1. Germline CDR1 and CDR2: SGHNT and YENEEA. The CDR3 runs to 15 residues. V shed 5 bases, J shed 6 bases, and the junction held 10 bases outside the gene matches. The CDR3 reads CASSPEGGQLNEQFF. CDR3 DNA: TGTGCCAGCAGCCCAGAAGGGGGCCAACTCAATGAGCAGTTCTTC.

V and J are TRBV27 and TRBJ1-5; D is possibly TRBD1 (5 bases). The CDR3 length is 15 residues. Trimming cost V 5 bases and J 4 bases, with 15 bases left between them. Germline CDR1 and CDR2: MNHEY and SMNVEV (reference sequence). CDR3 region: CASSITPRGNQPQHF. DNA of the CDR3: TGTGCCAGCAGTATCACCCCTAGGGGAAATCAGCCCCAGCATTTT.

This clone occurred once. The rearrangement links TRBV21-1 to TRBJ2-3; the D call TRBD2 from the table was never checked on the DNA. TRBV21-1 is given as a pseudogene. This CDR3 contains 17 residues. The CDR3: CASSKPRLAGCGNTQYF. The CDR3 DNA reads as TGTGCCAGCAGCAAACCCCGACTAGCGGGGTGCGGGAATACGCAGTATTTT.

The chain has TRBV7-2 and TRBJ1-6; 7 nucleotides agree with TRBD1. Trimming at V came to 7 bases and at J to 7 bases, leaving 13 bases not matched to a gene. The CDR3 is made up of 16 amino acids. The V gene's germline CDR1 is SGHTA and CDR2 FQGNSA. The chain's CDR3 is CASILGGQGGNSPLHF. The DNA of the CDR3 is TGTGCCAGCATCTTGGGAGGCCAGGGGGGCAATTCACCCCTCCACTTT.

Details on this clone: The CDR3 end shows no conserved phenylalanine or tryptophan, and so a read error is likely. Because the CDR3's place on the DNA is in doubt, the DNA is left out and the CDR3 is given as listed by TCRdb. The V gene is TRBV5-1, the J gene TRBJ2-3; the D call in the table, TRBD1, was not verified against the DNA. The CDR3 is 9 amino acids in total, end residues counted. Germline lookup yields CDR1 SGHRS and CDR2 YFSETQ. CDR3 loop: CASSPGQLC.

V usage is TRBV7-6 and J usage is TRBJ2-5; 10 positions agree with TRBD2. V trimming: 1 base; J trimming: 2 bases; junction bases outside the gene matches: 13. Germline lookup yields CDR1 SGHVS and CDR2 FNYEAQ. This CDR3 region has 19 residues. CDR3 protein: CASSLVPSGGAGYQETQYF. CDR3 sequence (DNA): TGTGCCAGCAGCTTAGTTCCTAGCGGGGGAGCGGGCTATCAAGAGACCCAGTACTTC. The complete variable domain, with remaining parts taken from reference TRBV7-6 and TRBJ2-5, reads GAGVSQSPRYKVTKRGQDVALRCDPISGHVSLYWYRQALGQGPEFLTYFNYEAQQDKSGLPNDRFSAERPEGSISTLTIQRTEQRDSAMYRCASSLVPSGGAGYQETQYFGPGTRLLVL.

The V gene is TRBV18, the J gene TRBJ1-3; D not resolved. The CDR3 consists of 13 residues. Germline loops: CDR1 KGHSH, CDR2 LQKENI. The V end lost 3 bases, the J end lost 4 bases, and 7 bases lay between the germline ends. DNA for the CDR3: TGTGCCAGCTCACCTGCGGCCGGAAACACCATATATTTT. Residues: CASSPAAGNTIYF.

The chain carries TRBV7-8 and TRBJ1-6; D might be TRBD1 (6 bases). The CDR3 consists of 16 residues. The V end lost 7 bases, the J end lost 1 base, and 14 bases lay between the germline ends. Germline V gives CDR1 SGHVS, CDR2 FQNEAQ. Here the CDR3 reads CASKKQGGSYNSPLHF. The DNA for the CDR3 is TGTGCCAGCAAAAAACAGGGCGGTTCCTATAATTCACCCCTCCACTTT.

This clone appeared once. This sequence joins TRBV7-3 and TRBJ2-4, with D unresolved. In germline, CDR1 is SGHTA, CDR2 FQGTGA. The CDR3 covers 13 residues. Trimming took 0 bases from V and 4 from J, leaving 4 bases between them. The chain's CDR3 is CASSLTQKNIQYF. The CDR3 DNA follows: TGTGCCAGCAGCTTAACTCAGAAAAACATTCAGTACTTC. Filled out from reference TRBV7-3 and TRBJ2-4, the complete variable domain reads GAGVSQTPSNKVTEKGKYVELRCDPISGHTALYWYRQSLGQGPEFLIYFQGTGAADDSGLPNDRFFAVRPEGSVSTLKIQRTERGDSAVYLCASSLTQKNIQYFGAGTRLSVL.

The V gene is TRBV5-4, the J gene TRBJ2-5; possibly TRBD1 for D (6 bases). Looked up from germline, CDR1 is SGHNT and CDR2 is YYREEE (reference sequence). This CDR3 contains 14 residues. Trimming cost V 2 bases and J 2 bases, with 10 bases left between them. This CDR3 is CASSFGTTQETQYF. The CDR3 nucleotides read TGTGCCAGCAGCTTCGGGACAACTCAAGAGACCCAGTACTTC.

The rearrangement joins TRBV7-9 to TRBJ2-3; TRBD1 matches at 7 bases. There are 14 residues in the CDR3. J gave up 5 bases and V 6 bases, and 8 bases lay outside the gene matches. Germline V gene lookup returns CDR1 SEHNR and CDR2 FQNEAQ (reference sequence). The CDR3 bases are TGTGCCAGCAGATTAAGGGGGCACGGAGATACGCAGTATTTT. This codes for CASRLRGHGDTQYF. The complete variable domain, with remaining parts taken from reference TRBV7-9 and TRBJ2-3, reads DTGVSQNPRHKITKRGQNVTFRCDPISEHNRLYWYRQTLGQGPEFLTYFQNEAQLEKSRLLSDRFSAERPKGSFSTLEIQRTEQGDSAMYLCASRLRGHGDTQYFGPGTRLTVL.

The gene calls are TRBV12-3 or TRBV12-4 and TRBJ1-1; D unresolved. CDR3 size: 13 residues. With 5 bases removed from V and 1 base from J, the gap between germline ends came to 8 bases. CDR3 DNA sequence: TGTGCCAGCAGTCTCAGTTGGAACACTGAAGCTTTCTTT. Amino acid sequence: CASSLSWNTEAFF.

The V call is TRBV6-5, the J call TRBJ1-1, with a possible D match to TRBD1 (6 bases). The CDR3 is made up of 13 amino acids. Looked up from germline, CDR1 is MNHEY and CDR2 is SVGAGI. Trimming pared 2 bases from V and 5 bases from J, leaving 9 bases between. Here the CDR3 reads CASSYHRETEAFF. Written as DNA, the CDR3 is TGTGCCAGCAGTTACCACAGGGAAACTGAAGCTTTCTTT.

The CDR3 DNA is TGTGCCAGCAGCTTAGTTCTTCCCTTCCCCGCAGATACGCAGTATTTT. Protein: CASSLVLPFPADTQYF. The chain joins TRBV7-9 to TRBJ2-3; no clear D gene. The CDR3 sequence is 16 residues long. The V end lost 1 base, the J end lost 4 bases, and 15 bases lay between the germline ends. Germline CDR1 SEHNR, CDR2 FQNEAQ (reference sequence).

The chain uses TRBV3-1 (or the pseudogene TRBV3-2) and TRBJ1-1, with D maybe TRBD1 (6 bases). Germline lookup yields CDR1 LGHDT and CDR2 YNNKEL (reference sequence). The length of the CDR3 is 15 residues. Trimming took 4 bases from V and 4 from J, leaving 16 bases between them. The chain's CDR3 is CASSLIPTGSTEAFF. The CDR3 nucleotides are TGTGCCAGCAGCCTCATCCCCACAGGGTCCACTGAAGCTTTCTTT.

This chain joins TRBV11-3 and TRBJ2-1, with D possibly being TRBD2 (5 bases). Per the germline V gene, CDR1 is SGHNT and CDR2 is YENEEA. This CDR3 is 15 amino acids long. Trimming left V 8 bases short and J 4 bases short, with 18 bases between. CDR3 DNA: TGTGCCAGCGCAGCCGGACCGGGGTGGTACAATGAGCAGTTCTTC. Its protein is CASAAGPGWYNEQFF.

The rearrangement joins TRBV27 to TRBJ1-5, with 9 bases identical to TRBD1. The CDR3 contains 16 residues. Germline loops: CDR1 MNHEY, CDR2 SMNVEV (reference sequence). Trimming cost V 5 bases and J 5 bases; bases outside gene matches: 10. CDR3 residues: CASSPRDREGHQPQHF. Written as DNA, the CDR3 is TGTGCCAGCAGTCCCAGGGACAGGGAAGGGCATCAGCCCCAGCATTTT.

V is TRBV18 and J is TRBJ2-1, with TRBD2 matching over 10 bases. CDR3 length: 14 amino acids. Losses at the gene ends were 1 base for V and 10 bases for J; bases not matched to a gene: 4. CDR1 KGHSH and CDR2 LQKENI come from the germline V gene. In DNA form, the CDR3 reads TGTGCCAGCTCACCACGGCTAGCGGGGGACGAGCAGTTCTTC. As protein: CASSPRLAGDEQFF. Looking up the rest from reference TRBV18 and TRBJ2-1 gives the full variable domain: NAGVMQNPRHLVRRRGQEARLRCSPMKGHSHVYWYRQLPEEGLKFMVYLQKENIIDESGMPKERFSAEFPKEGPSILRIQQVVRGDSAAYFCASSPRLAGDEQFFGPGTRLTVL.

The chain is built from TRBV9 and TRBJ2-2; TRBD1 is a possible D gene (5 bases). V lost 0 bases to trimming and J lost 6 bases, with 12 bases between them. Germline V gene lookup returns CDR1 SGDLS and CDR2 YYNGEE. The CDR3 totals 15 residues. CDR3 nucleotides: TGTGCCAGCAGCGTAGGATCCAGGGCTCCCGGGGAGCTGTTTTTT. This translates into CASSVGSRAPGELFF. Complete variable domain (other parts from reference TRBV9 and TRBJ2-2): DSGVTQTPKHLITATGQRVTLRCSPRSGDLSVYWYQQSLDQGLQFLIQYYNGEERAKGNILERFSAQQFPDLHSELNLSSLELGDSALYFCASSVGSRAPGELFFGEGSRLTVL.

The CDR3 reads CASSPRGSGELFF. CDR3 in DNA: TGTGCCAGCAGTCCCCGGGGGAGCGGGGAGCTGTTTTTT. The chain joins TRBV7-9 to TRBJ2-2, with D maybe TRBD2 (6 bases). V dropped 6 bases and J dropped 7 bases, with 12 bases sitting between them. Germline V lookup: CDR1 SEHNR, CDR2 FQNEAQ (reference sequence). This CDR3 region has 13 residues.

This sequence joins TRBV11-2 and TRBJ1-5; the match to TRBD1 covers 9 bases. CDR3 length equals 15 residues. J lost 2 bases, V lost 4 bases, and 3 bases had no gene match. Germline V lookup: CDR1 SGHAT, CDR2 FQNNGV. The CDR3 region is CASSSTGGGNQPQHF. CDR3 coding DNA: TGTGCCAGCAGCTCAACAGGGGGCGGCAATCAGCCCCAGCATTTT.

With respect to this clone: Other DNA sequences from this sample encode an identical CDR3 as well. This sequence joins TRBV28 and TRBJ1-5, with D possibly TRBD1 on 6 matching bases. Germline V gene sequence: CDR1 MDHEN, CDR2 SYDVKM. With 6 bases removed from V and 7 bases from J, the gap between germline ends came to 19 bases. The CDR3 totals 15 residues. The CDR3 DNA follows: TGTGCCAGCAGGCAACAGGGTGGCAAGTCACAGCCCCAGCATTTT. Protein sequence: CASRQQGGKSQPQHF.

The chain employs TRBV3-1 (or the pseudogene TRBV3-2) and TRBJ1-1, with 7 bases aligning to TRBD1. V lost 1 base and J lost 6; bases outside the gene matches: 2. Germline V gene sequence: CDR1 LGHDT, CDR2 YNNKEL (reference sequence). This CDR3 contains 13 residues. The CDR3 coding sequence is TGTGCCAGCAGCCAAGCAGGGGGTGCTGAAGCTTTCTTT. The encoded protein is CASSQAGGAEAFF.

The gene calls are TRBV7-9 and TRBJ1-2; TRBD1 might be the D (5 bases). The V end was cut by 7 bases, the J end by 2 bases, with 14 bases between. Germline V gives CDR1 SEHNR, CDR2 FQNEAQ (reference sequence). The CDR3 is 14 amino acids. The CDR3: CASNDGRTNYGYTF. Written as DNA, the CDR3 is TGTGCCAGCAACGATGGGAGGACAAACTATGGCTACACCTTC.

The chain employs TRBV14 and TRBJ2-7, with D maybe TRBD1 (6 bases). This CDR3 is 15 amino acids long. The V gene's germline CDR1 is SGHDN and CDR2 FVKESK. V was pared by 4 bases and J by 5 bases, with 18 bases between. The CDR3 reads CASSLWTASGNEQYF. Written as DNA, the CDR3 is TGTGCCAGCAGCCTATGGACAGCCTCGGGGAACGAGCAGTACTTC.

This clone was observed a handful of times. The chain carries TRBV19 and TRBJ2-1; 14 bases are shared with TRBD2. Germline V gene sequence: CDR1 LNHDA, CDR2 SQIVND (reference sequence). The junction had 6 bases not matched to a gene; V was cut back by 7 bases and J by 7 bases. The CDR3 covers 15 residues. The CDR3 spells CASTWGLAGVNEQFF. The DNA for the CDR3 is TGTGCCAGTACCTGGGGACTAGCGGGAGTGAATGAGCAGTTCTTC.

The table lists this clone with a few counts. Within the sample, other DNA sequences also encode this same CDR3. The chain links TRBV6-4 to TRBJ2-1; possible D gene TRBD1, 5 bases. Trimming pared 0 bases from V and 6 bases from J, leaving 15 bases between. CDR1 MRHNA and CDR2 SNTAGT come from the germline V gene. The CDR3 sequence is 16 residues long. The DNA for the CDR3 is TGTGCCAGCAGTGACTCAGGCCGAGTTGACAGCAATGAGCAGTTCTTC. It yields the protein CASSDSGRVDSNEQFF.

The chain has TRBV5-1 and TRBJ1-4; D unclear. V was shortened by 0 bases and J by 4 bases, with 13 bases between the two germline ends. Germline CDR1 and CDR2: SGHRS and YFSETQ. The CDR3 is 16 residues long. For the CDR3, the DNA is TGCGCCAGCAGCTTGGGCGCTCCGAGCCTTAATGAAAAACTGTTTTTT. Residues: CASSLGAPSLNEKLFF.